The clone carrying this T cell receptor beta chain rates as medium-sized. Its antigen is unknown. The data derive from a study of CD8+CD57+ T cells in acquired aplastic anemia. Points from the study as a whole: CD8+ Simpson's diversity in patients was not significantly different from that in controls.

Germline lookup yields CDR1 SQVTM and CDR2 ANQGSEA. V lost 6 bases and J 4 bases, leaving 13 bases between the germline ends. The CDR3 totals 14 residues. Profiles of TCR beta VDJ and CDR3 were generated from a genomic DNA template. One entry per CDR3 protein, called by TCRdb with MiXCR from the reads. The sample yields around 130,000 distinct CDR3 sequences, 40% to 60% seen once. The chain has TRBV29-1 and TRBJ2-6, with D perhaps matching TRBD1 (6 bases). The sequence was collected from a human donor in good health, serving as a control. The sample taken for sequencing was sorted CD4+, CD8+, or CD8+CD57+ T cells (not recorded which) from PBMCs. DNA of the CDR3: TGCAGCGTCATACAGGGCAACGGGGCCAACGTCCTGACTTTC. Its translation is CSVIQGNGANVLTF.